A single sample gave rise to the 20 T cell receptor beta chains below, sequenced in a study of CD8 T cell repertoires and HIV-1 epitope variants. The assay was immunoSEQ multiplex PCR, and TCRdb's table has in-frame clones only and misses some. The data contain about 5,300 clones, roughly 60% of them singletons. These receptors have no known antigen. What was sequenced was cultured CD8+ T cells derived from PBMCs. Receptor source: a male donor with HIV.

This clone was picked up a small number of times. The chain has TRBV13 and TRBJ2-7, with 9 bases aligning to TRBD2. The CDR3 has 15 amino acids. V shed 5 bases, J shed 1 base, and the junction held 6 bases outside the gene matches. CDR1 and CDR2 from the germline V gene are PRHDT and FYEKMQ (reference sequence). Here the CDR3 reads CASSATGLASYEQYF. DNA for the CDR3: TGTGCCAGCAGCGCCACGGGACTAGCATCCTACGAGCAGTACTTC.

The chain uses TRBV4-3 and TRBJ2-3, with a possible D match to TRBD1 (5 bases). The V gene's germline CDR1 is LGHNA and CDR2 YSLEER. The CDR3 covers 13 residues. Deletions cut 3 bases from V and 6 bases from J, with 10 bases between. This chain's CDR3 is CASSHAGSDTQYF. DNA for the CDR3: TGCGCCAGCAGCCATGCAGGGTCGGATACGCAGTATTTT.

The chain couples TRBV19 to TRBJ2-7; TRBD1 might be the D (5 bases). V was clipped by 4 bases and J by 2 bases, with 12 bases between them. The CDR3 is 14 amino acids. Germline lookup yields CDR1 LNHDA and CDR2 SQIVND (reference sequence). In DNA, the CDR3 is TGTGCCAGTAGTAGACAGTACCGACCCTACGAGCAGTACTTC. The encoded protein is CASSRQYRPYEQYF. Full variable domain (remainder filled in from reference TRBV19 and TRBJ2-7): DGGITQSPKYLFRKEGQNVTLSCEQNLNHDAMYWYRQDPGQGLRLIYYSQIVNDFQKGDIAEGYSVSREKKESFPLTVTSAQKNPTAFYLCASSRQYRPYEQYFGPGTRLTVT.

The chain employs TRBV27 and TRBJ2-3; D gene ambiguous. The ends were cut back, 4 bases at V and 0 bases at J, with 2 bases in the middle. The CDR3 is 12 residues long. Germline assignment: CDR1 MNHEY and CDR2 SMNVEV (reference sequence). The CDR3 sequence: CASSWSTDTQYF. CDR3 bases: TGTGCCAGCAGTTGGAGCACAGATACGCAGTATTTT.

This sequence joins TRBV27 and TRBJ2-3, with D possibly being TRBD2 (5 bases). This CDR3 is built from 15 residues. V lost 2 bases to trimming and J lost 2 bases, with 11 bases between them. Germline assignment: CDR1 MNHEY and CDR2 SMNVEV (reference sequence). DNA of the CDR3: TGTGCCAGCAGTTTAGAGGAGGCGGACACAGATACGCAGTATTTT. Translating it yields CASSLEEADTDTQYF.

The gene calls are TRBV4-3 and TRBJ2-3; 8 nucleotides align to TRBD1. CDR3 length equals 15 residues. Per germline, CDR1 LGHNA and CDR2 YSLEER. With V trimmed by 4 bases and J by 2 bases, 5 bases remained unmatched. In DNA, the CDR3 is TGCGCCAGCAGCCTCCGGACAGGGATCACAGATACGCAGTATTTT. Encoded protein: CASSLRTGITDTQYF.

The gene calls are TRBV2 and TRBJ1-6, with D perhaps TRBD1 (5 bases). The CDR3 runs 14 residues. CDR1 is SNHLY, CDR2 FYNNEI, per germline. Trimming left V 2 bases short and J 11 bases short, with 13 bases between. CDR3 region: CASSEYVGEPPLHF. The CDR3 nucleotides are TGTGCCAGCAGTGAATATGTAGGGGAGCCACCCCTCCACTTT.

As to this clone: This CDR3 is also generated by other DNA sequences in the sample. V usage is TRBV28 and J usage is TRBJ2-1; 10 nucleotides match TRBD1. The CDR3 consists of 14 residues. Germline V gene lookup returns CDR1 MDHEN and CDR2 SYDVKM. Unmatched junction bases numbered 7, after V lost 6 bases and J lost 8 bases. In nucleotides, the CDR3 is TGTGCCAGCAGCTTGGGACAGGGGTTGGATGAGCAGTTCTTC. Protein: CASSLGQGLDEQFF.

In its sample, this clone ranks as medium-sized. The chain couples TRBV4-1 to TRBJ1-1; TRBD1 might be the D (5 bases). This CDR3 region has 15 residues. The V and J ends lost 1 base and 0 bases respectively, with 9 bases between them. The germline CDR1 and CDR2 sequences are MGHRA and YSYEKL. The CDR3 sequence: CASSQGWGMNTEAFF. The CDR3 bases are TGCGCCAGCAGCCAAGGGTGGGGGATGAACACTGAAGCTTTCTTT.

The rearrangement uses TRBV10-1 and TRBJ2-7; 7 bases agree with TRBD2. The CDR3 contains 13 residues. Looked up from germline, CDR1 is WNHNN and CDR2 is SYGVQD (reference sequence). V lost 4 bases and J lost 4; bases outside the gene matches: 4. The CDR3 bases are TGCGCCAGCAGTGGGGACTATTTTTACGAGCAGTACTTC. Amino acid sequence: CASSGDYFYEQYF.

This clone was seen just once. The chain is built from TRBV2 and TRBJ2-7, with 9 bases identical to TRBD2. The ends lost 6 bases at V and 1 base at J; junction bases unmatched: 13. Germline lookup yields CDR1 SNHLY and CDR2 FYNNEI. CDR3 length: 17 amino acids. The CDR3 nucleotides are TGTGCCAGCAGCCCCCTAGAGACTAGCGGATTTTCCTACGAGCAGTACTTC. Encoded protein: CASSPLETSGFSYEQYF.

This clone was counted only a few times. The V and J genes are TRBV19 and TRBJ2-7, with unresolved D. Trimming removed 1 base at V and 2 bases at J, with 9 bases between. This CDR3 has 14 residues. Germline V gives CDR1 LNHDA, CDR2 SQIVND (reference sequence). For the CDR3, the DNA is TGTGCCAGTAGTATAGGACACCTAACCTACGAGCAGTACTTC. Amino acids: CASSIGHLTYEQYF.

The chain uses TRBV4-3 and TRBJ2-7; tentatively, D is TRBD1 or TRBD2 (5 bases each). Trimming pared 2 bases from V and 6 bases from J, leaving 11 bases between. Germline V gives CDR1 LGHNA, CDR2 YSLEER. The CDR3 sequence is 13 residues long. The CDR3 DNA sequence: TGCGCCAGCAGCCAATACCGGGGCGGCGAGCAGTACTTC. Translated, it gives CASSQYRGGEQYF.

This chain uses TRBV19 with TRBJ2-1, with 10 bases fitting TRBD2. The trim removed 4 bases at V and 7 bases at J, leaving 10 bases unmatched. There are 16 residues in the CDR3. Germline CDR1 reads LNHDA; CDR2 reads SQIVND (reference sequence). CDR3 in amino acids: CASSTLAGGLKNEQFF. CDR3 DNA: TGTGCCAGTAGTACCTTAGCGGGGGGCCTTAAGAATGAGCAGTTCTTC.

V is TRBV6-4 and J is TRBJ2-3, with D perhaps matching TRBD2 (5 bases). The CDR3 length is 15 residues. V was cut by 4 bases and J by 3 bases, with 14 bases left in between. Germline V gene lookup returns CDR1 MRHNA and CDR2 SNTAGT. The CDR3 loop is CASSGERAGTDTQYF. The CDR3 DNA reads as TGTGCCAGCAGTGGGGAGAGGGCCGGGACAGATACGCAGTATTTT.

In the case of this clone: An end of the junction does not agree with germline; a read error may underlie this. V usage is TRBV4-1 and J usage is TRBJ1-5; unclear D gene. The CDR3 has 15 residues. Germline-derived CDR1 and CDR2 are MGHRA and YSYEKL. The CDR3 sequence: CASSEEWGLNQPQHF. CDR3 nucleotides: TGCGCCAGCAGCGAAGAATGGGGATTAAATCAGCCCCAGCATTTT.

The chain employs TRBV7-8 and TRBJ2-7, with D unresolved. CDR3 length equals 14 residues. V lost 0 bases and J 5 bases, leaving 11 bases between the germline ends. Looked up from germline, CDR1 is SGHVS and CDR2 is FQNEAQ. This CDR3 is CASSLASRQNEQYF. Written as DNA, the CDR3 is TGTGCCAGCAGCTTAGCGAGTCGGCAGAACGAGCAGTACTTC.

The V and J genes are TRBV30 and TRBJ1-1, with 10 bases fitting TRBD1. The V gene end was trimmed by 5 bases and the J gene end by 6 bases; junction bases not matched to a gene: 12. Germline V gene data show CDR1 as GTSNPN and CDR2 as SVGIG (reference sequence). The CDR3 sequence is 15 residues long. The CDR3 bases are TGTGCCTGGCACGACAGGGGGCTAATATACGCTGAAGCTTTCTTT. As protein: CAWHDRGLIYAEAFF.

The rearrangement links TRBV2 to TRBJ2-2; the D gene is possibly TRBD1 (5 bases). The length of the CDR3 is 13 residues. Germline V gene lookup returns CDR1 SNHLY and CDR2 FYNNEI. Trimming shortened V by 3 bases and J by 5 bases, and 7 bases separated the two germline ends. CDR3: CASSDRATGELFF. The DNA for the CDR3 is TGTGCCAGCAGTGACAGGGCTACCGGGGAGCTGTTTTTT.

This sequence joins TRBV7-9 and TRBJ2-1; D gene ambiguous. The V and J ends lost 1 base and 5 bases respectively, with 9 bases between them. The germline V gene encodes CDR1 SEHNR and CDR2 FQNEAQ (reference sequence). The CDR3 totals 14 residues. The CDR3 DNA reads TGTGCCAGCAGCTTAGATAGGATGGACAATGAGCAGTTCTTC. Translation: CASSLDRMDNEQFF.